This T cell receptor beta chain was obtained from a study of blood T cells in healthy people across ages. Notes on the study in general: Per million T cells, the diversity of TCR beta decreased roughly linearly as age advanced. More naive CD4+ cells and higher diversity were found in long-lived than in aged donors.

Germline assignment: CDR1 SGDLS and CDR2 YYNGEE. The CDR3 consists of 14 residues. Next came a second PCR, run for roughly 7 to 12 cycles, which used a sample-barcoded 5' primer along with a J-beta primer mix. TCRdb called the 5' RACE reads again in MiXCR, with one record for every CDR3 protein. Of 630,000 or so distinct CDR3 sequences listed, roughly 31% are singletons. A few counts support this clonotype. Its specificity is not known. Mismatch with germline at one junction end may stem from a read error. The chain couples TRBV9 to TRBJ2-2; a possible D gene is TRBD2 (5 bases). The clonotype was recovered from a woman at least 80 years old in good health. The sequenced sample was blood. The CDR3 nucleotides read TGTGCCAGCGCTGGAGTAGGGCCCACCGGGGAGCGGTTTTTT. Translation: CASAGVGPTGERFF. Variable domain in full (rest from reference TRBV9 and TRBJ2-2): DSGVTQTPKHLITATGQRVTLRCSPRSGDLSVYWYQQSLDQGLQFLIQYYNGEERAKGNILERFSAQQFPDLHSELNLSSLELGDSALYFCASAGVGPTGERFFGEGSRLTVL.